The sequence of this TCR beta chain was determined in a study of T cell repertoires in cytomegalovirus infection. Whole-study results and caveats: Based on cumulative public TCR beta family frequency, carriers of CMV plus the relevant HLA were identified.

With regard to this clonotype: Antigen: not known.

TCRdb passed the reads through MiXCR, listing each CDR3 protein once. The sample yields 380,000 or so distinct CDR3 sequences, roughly 34% seen once. J gave up 15 bases and V 3 bases, and 9 bases lay outside the gene matches. The CDR3 totals 13 residues. The chain has TRBV12-3 or TRBV12-4 and TRBJ2-4, with 9 bases lining up with TRBD2. This TCR was recovered from a human donor in good health (CMV status not recorded). Some clones in this sample may be carry-over from other donors' samples. Material: cultured PBMCs, obtained from culture after CMV antigen stimulation. The CDR3: CASSLSPGTSLYF. CDR3 sequence (DNA): TGTGCCAGCAGTTTGAGCCCCGGGACTAGCCTGTACTTC.